The 15 T cell receptor beta chains presented below share a single source sample, sequenced in a study of shared clonotypes between healthy human individuals. Some clones are missing from TCRdb's copy, which holds only in-frame ones; the method was immunoSEQ multiplex PCR. The data show more than 2,000,000 clones, with around nine tenths seen just once and 0.11% to 0.15% held by the top ten. The specimen sequenced was naive CD4+ T cells sorted from blood. The subset denotes: CD45RA+ positively selected. All receptors derive from a man aged 18 to 29 in good health.

This chain uses TRBV28 with TRBJ2-3, with D possibly being TRBD2 (6 bases). This CDR3 spans 15 amino acids. CDR1 is MDHEN, CDR2 SYDVKM, per germline. V shed 5 bases and J shed 6 bases, with 18 bases lying between them. CDR3 nucleotides: TGTGCCAGCAGTGGCGGGACTCCTAGTTTGGATACGCAGTATTTT. Residues: CASSGGTPSLDTQYF.

This clone showed up just once. The chain employs TRBV28 and TRBJ1-3, with a tentative D call TRBD1 (5 bases). Trimming left V 1 base short and J 1 base short, with 17 bases between. This CDR3 spans 18 amino acids. CDR1 MDHEN and CDR2 SYDVKM come from the germline V gene. CDR3 DNA sequence: TGTGCCAGCAGTTTATTTTTTCCGTCGGGACCGTCTGGAAACACCATATATTTT. It codes for CASSLFFPSGPSGNTIYF.

The chain joins TRBV10-1 to TRBJ1-5; the D is unclear. The CDR3 contains 17 residues. The germline V gene has CDR1 WNHNN and CDR2 SYGVQD (reference sequence). Trimming removed 2 bases at V and 2 bases at J, with 16 bases between. The CDR3 sequence is CASSEKVVLRGNQPQHF. DNA of the CDR3: TGCGCCAGCAGTGAGAAGGTGGTCCTTAGGGGCAATCAGCCCCAGCATTTT.

J is TRBJ2-7 and V is TRBV4-3; 9 bases line up with TRBD2. Looked up from germline, CDR1 is LGHNA and CDR2 is YSLEER. This CDR3 contains 16 residues. The ends lost 0 bases at V and 5 bases at J; junction bases unmatched: 8. CDR3 region: CASSQDWGASGNEQYF. CDR3 sequence (DNA): TGCGCCAGCAGCCAAGATTGGGGGGCTAGCGGGAACGAGCAGTACTTC.

To note about this clone: Other DNA sequences within the sample encode an identical CDR3. This chain connects TRBV15 to TRBJ1-4; D not certain. V dropped 5 bases and J dropped 8 bases, with 15 bases sitting between them. This CDR3 region has 14 residues. CDR1 and CDR2 (germline): LNHNV, YYDKDF (reference sequence). The CDR3 nucleotides are TGTGCCACCAGCGGTGGGCGGCCAGGCGAAAAACTGTTTTTT. It specifies CATSGGRPGEKLFF.

V is TRBV11-2 and J is TRBJ2-2; 7 bases map to TRBD1. V gave up 6 bases and J gave up 1 base; unmatched junction bases: 5. CDR3 length: 15 residues. Per the germline V gene, CDR1 is SGHAT and CDR2 is FQNNGV. CDR3 sequence: CASSQQGRNTGELFF. In DNA form, the CDR3 reads TGTGCCAGCAGTCAACAGGGGCGGAACACCGGGGAGCTGTTTTTT.

The gene calls are TRBV5-4 and TRBJ2-2; tentative D call: TRBD1 (5 bases). Germline CDR1 SGHNT, CDR2 YYREEE (reference sequence). CDR3 length: 14 residues. Trimming stripped 4 bases from V and 1 base from J, with 8 bases between. For the CDR3, the DNA is TGTGCCAGCAGCCCAGGGTTGAACACCGGGGAGCTGTTTTTT. Protein product: CASSPGLNTGELFF. The variable domain in full, completed from reference TRBV5-4 and TRBJ2-2, reads ETGVTQSPTHLIKTRGQQVTLRCSSQSGHNTVSWYQQALGQGPQFIFQYYREEENGRGNFPPRFSGLQFPNYSSELNVNALELDDSALYLCASSPGLNTGELFFGEGSRLTVL.

The gene calls are TRBV5-4 and TRBJ2-3, with 9 nucleotides matching TRBD2. The V and J ends lost 1 base and 2 bases, in that order; junction bases with no gene match: 5. The CDR3 covers 16 residues. Germline CDR1 SGHNT, CDR2 YYREEE (reference sequence). CDR3 nucleotides: TGTGCCAGCAGCTTGTGGCCTAGCGGGATCACAGATACGCAGTATTTT. Protein product: CASSLWPSGITDTQYF.

This sequence joins TRBV6-1 and TRBJ2-3, with a weak D call TRBD2 (5 bases). CDR1 MNHNS and CDR2 SASEGT come from the germline V gene. V lost 3 bases and J lost 3, with 7 bases in between. The CDR3 totals 13 residues. The CDR3 sequence is CASSERDTDTQYF. The CDR3, as DNA: TGTGCCAGCAGTGAGAGGGATACAGATACGCAGTATTTT.

The chain employs TRBV5-1 and TRBJ2-1; 12 bases fit TRBD2. The CDR3 totals 17 residues. Germline CDR1 reads SGHRS; CDR2 reads YFSETQ. Trimming at V came to 0 bases and at J to 2 bases, leaving 3 bases not matched to a gene. CDR3 region: CASSLVGLAGAYNEQFF. CDR3 sequence (DNA): TGCGCCAGCAGCTTGGTGGGACTAGCGGGCGCCTACAATGAGCAGTTCTTC.

The chain combines TRBV10-2 with TRBJ1-3; D gene unclear. The CDR3 consists of 15 residues. The V end was cut by 6 bases, the J end by 0 bases, with 12 bases between. Germline assignment: CDR1 WSHSY and CDR2 SAAADI. The CDR3 bases are TGCGCCAGCAGCCTAGAAAACTACTCTGGAAACACCATATATTTT. Protein product: CASSLENYSGNTIYF.

This chain links TRBV6-5 with TRBJ2-7; D tentatively fits TRBD1 or TRBD2 (5 bases each). The CDR3 is 11 residues long. Trimming shortened V by 6 bases and J by 6 bases, and 9 bases separated the two germline ends. Germline loops: CDR1 MNHEY, CDR2 SVGAGI. This CDR3 reads CASSRGAEQYF. The CDR3 DNA is TGTGCCAGCAGCCGAGGGGCCGAGCAGTACTTC.

The V call is TRBV5-4, the J call TRBJ2-1; D gene uncertain. Trimming removed 9 bases from V and 2 bases from J, with 15 bases in between. This CDR3 comprises 14 residues. The germline gives CDR1 SGHNT, CDR2 YYREEE (reference sequence). The CDR3 protein is CATRPGPTYNEQFF. In DNA form, the CDR3 reads TGTGCCACCCGACCGGGCCCCACCTACAATGAGCAGTTCTTC. The whole variable domain, filled in from reference TRBV5-4 and TRBJ2-1, reads ETGVTQSPTHLIKTRGQQVTLRCSSQSGHNTVSWYQQALGQGPQFIFQYYREEENGRGNFPPRFSGLQFPNYSSELNVNALELDDSALYLCATRPGPTYNEQFFGPGTRLTVL.

The CDR3 nucleotides are TGTGCCAGTAGTACTCCCGGCAGGGGGAACAATCAGCCCCAGCATTTT. Encoded protein: CASSTPGRGNNQPQHF. The chain joins TRBV19 to TRBJ1-5; 7 bases map to TRBD1. Trimming took 4 bases from V and 3 from J; bases not matched to a gene: 9. Germline V gene lookup returns CDR1 LNHDA and CDR2 SQIVND (reference sequence). The CDR3 loop spans 16 amino acids.

This chain uses TRBV23-1 with TRBJ2-1; 7 bases match TRBD1. TRBV23-1 falls under the ORF class, with uncertain function. The junction had 10 bases not matched to a gene; V was cut back by 3 bases and J by 5 bases. This CDR3 has 16 amino acids. The CDR3 DNA sequence: TGCGCCAGCAGTCAGGGGTGGACGACAGGGAACAATGAGCAGTTCTTC. Protein: CASSQGWTTGNNEQFF.